The TCR beta chain described here comes from a study of control samples from healthy donors and cancer patients. V shed 4 bases and J shed 4 bases, with 14 bases lying between them. The germline V gene has CDR1 KGHSH and CDR2 LQKENI. The CDR3 length is 15 residues. TCRdb's copy holds only in-frame clones and misses some; the assay was immunoSEQ multiplex PCR. This sample has around 86,000 clones, with roughly 89% found just once. The receptor comes from a woman aged 55-70 years with head and neck cancer. Sequencing used PBMCs. The chain is built from TRBV18 and TRBJ1-5; D is unresolved. This CDR3 reads CASSLSGPRNQPQHF. CDR3 sequence (DNA): TGTGCCAGCTCACTGAGCGGGCCGAGGAATCAGCCCCAGCATTTT.